This TCR beta chain is drawn from a study of blood T cell repertoires in COVID-19 (dated by TCRdb to about 2020). Describing the broader study: Samples from collaborators originated in the United States, Italy and Spain and spanned both the acute and convalescent phases of COVID-19. Subjects who had been exposed to COVID-19, were actively infected with it, or had recovered from it provided the deeply sampled blood TCRbeta repertoires that made up the dataset. A de-identified subject ID, COVID-19 status, age in years and sex were almost always included in the sample metadata. The repertoires were made available in a free public database intended to serve as a resource for research on the immune response to SARS-CoV-2. The material from the prospective study consisted of cDNA or gDNA derived from T cells, B-cell-depleted T cells, or PBMCs. HLA class I and class II types, where available, came from metadata supplied by the sample provider rather than from assay-based typing. Samples came from the ongoing ImmuneRACE study (first 160 participants) plus 1,254 subjects from 6 global collaborators.

The immunoSEQ Assay, a bias-controlled multiplex PCR, was used to amplify TCRbeta CDR3 regions from genomic DNA. On the study's bioinformatics: The number of nucleated cells in each sample was estimated by amplification of reference gene primers within the assay. Sequence reads were collapsed and filtered to measure the absolute abundance of every unique TCRbeta CDR3 rearrangement. Productive Simpson clonality was computed per sample as the square root of Simpson's diversity index over productive rearrangements. As stored in TCRdb, this immuneACCESS dataset retains in-frame rearrangements with V and J assigned. A fraction of the clones does not appear; measured against another copy, unresolved V genes explain less than half of the discrepancy, and the remainder lacks a known reason. The V and J calls and clone size come from that table; D and trimming were worked out from the DNA. Recorded for this sample are about 140,000 clones; around 84% of them occurred a single time. In total, the top ten clones hold over 8% of the sample.

What the study reported, not specific to this receptor: The amount of clinical and demographic metadata varied by source and participant and was provided uncurated.

A note on this clone: It has no known antigen specificity. No qualities accompany the bases; no much larger clone lies one base away.

Collaborating institutions collected whole blood in K2EDTA tubes following their own protocols. For TCRbeta analysis, collaborator samples were shipped as frozen whole blood, as isolated PBMCs, or as DNA extracted from either sample type. For CDR1 and CDR2, the germline V gene (reference sequence) lists LNHDA and SQIVND. From V the trimming removes 5 bases and from J it removes 4 bases, while the gene matches leave 8 bases of the junction unaccounted for. There are 15 amino acids in the CDR3, from cysteine to phenylalanine inclusive. The read is trimmed to its CDR3 DNA, 45 bases read in frame from base 1.

The sequencing input was peripheral blood. This receptor was obtained from a woman in her sixties with acute or convalescent COVID-19. This chain joins TRBV19 to TRBJ2-1; 7 central bases correspond to TRBD1. This receptor carries the CDR3 CASSPDRAMYNEQFF. At the DNA level, the sequence is TGTGCCAGTAGTCCCGACAGGGCCATGTACAATGAGCAGTTCTTC.